A single sample is the source of the 5 T cell receptor beta chains below, sequenced in a study of blood T cell repertoires in COVID-19. Assay used: immunoSEQ multiplex PCR; TCRdb lists only in-frame clones, some missing. The sample has 95,000 to 150,000 clones; approximately 86% are singletons. Sample: peripheral blood. The origin of the receptors is a woman in her 50s with active or convalescent COVID-19.

CDR3 DNA sequence: TGTGCCAGCAGCTTGCAGGGGGCCTACGAGCAGTACTTC. Amino acids: CASSLQGAYEQYF. The V gene is TRBV5-6, the J gene TRBJ2-7; 7 bases map to TRBD1. The CDR3 is 13 residues long. Looked up from germline, CDR1 is SGHDT and CDR2 is YYEEEE. With 1 base clipped from V and 2 bases from J, the junction kept 0 bases outside the gene matches.

The chain has TRBV7-8 and TRBJ1-4; 10 positions match TRBD1. V was pared by 0 bases and J by 6 bases, with 1 base of the junction left unmatched. CDR1 and CDR2 from the germline V gene are SGHVS and FQNEAQ. CDR3 length: 15 residues. The CDR3 DNA reads as TGTGCCAGCAGCTTAGCGGGACAGGGGCATGAAAAACTGTTTTTT. Translation gives CASSLAGQGHEKLFF.

V gene TRBV7-3 combines with J gene TRBJ2-1, with TRBD2 matching 14 bases. Germline V gene lookup returns CDR1 SGHTA and CDR2 FQGTGA. The CDR3 is 15 residues long. The junction had 5 bases not matched to a gene; V was cut back by 4 bases and J by 9 bases. The CDR3 loop reads CASSSGTSGSTEQFF. In DNA, the CDR3 is TGTGCCAGCAGCTCGGGGACTAGCGGGAGCACTGAGCAGTTCTTC.

V usage is TRBV9 and J usage is TRBJ2-7; no firm D call. The CDR3 extends over 14 amino acids. With 2 bases removed from V and 0 bases from J, the gap between germline ends came to 9 bases. Germline CDR1 and CDR2: SGDLS and YYNGEE. The CDR3 region is CASSVTPSSYEQYF. The CDR3 nucleotides are TGTGCCAGCAGCGTGACTCCGTCCTCCTACGAGCAGTACTTC.

The rearrangement joins TRBV14 to TRBJ2-7, with D maybe TRBD2 (6 bases). Per the germline V gene, CDR1 is SGHDN and CDR2 is FVKESK. The CDR3 runs to 15 residues. With 0 bases removed from V and 1 base from J, the gap between germline ends came to 10 bases. CDR3 in DNA: TGTGCCAGCAGCCAAGATGGAGGGCGTTCCTACGAGCAGTACTTC. Translating it yields CASSQDGGRSYEQYF.